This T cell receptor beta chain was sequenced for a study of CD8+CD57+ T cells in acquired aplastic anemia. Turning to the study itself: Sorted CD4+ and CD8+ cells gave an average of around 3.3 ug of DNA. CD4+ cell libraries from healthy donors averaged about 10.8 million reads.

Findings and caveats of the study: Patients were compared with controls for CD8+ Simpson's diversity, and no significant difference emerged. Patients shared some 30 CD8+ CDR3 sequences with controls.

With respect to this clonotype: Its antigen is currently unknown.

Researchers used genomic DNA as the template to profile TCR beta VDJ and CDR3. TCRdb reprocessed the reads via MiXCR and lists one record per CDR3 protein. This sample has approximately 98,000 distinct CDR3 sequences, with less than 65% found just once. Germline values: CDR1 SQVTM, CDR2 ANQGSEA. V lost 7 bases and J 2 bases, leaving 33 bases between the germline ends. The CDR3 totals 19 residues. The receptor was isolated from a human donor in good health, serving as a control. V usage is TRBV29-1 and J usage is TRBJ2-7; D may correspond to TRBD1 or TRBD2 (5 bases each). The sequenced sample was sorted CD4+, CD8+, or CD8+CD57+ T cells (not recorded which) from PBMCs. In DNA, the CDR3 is TGCAGCGCCCTCGACGGTATCAGCAGTTTAGTCTGGGGACCCTACGAGCAGTACTTC. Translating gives CSALDGISSLVWGPYEQYF.